This entry lists 9 T cell receptor beta chains sequenced from one sample in a study of OX40 agonist ivuxolimab in advanced cancers. Receptor amplification or capture employed the immunoSEQ multiplex PCR assay. The clones in this table, taken by TCRdb from immuneACCESS, are in-frame only. Not every clone is retained; where verified, under half of the shortfall comes from an unresolved V gene, and the cause of the rest is unknown. This sample comprises approximately 49,000 clones, around 84% of them detected only once. Of the sample, roughly 1.7% is held by the ten largest clones. The specimen comprised CD4+ or CD8+ T cells sorted from blood, sampled in a trial of the OX40 agonist ivuxolimab. The receptors were sampled from an adult with an advanced solid tumor such as melanoma, head and neck, liver or kidney cancer.

V and J are TRBV5-5 and TRBJ1-5; a weak D match, TRBD1 (5 bases). Trimming pared 2 bases from V and 5 bases from J, leaving 11 bases between. CDR1 SGHKS and CDR2 YYEKEE come from the germline V gene (reference sequence). The CDR3 extends over 14 amino acids. CDR3 residues: CASSFGAGYQPQHF. CDR3 bases: TGTGCCAGCAGCTTTGGGGCTGGTTATCAGCCCCAGCATTTT.

V usage is TRBV15 and J usage is TRBJ2-5; the D is unclear. Trimming cost V 0 bases and J 0 bases, with 5 bases left between them. The CDR3 is 14 residues long. The V gene's germline CDR1 is LNHNV and CDR2 YYDKDF (reference sequence). CDR3: CATSRDMYQETQYF. CDR3 in DNA: TGTGCCACCAGCAGAGATATGTACCAAGAGACCCAGTACTTC.

This clone has just a few counts. The chain links TRBV15 to TRBJ1-1; TRBD1 matches at 7 bases. In germline, CDR1 is LNHNV, CDR2 YYDKDF (reference sequence). This CDR3 spans 13 amino acids. The trim removed 3 bases at V and 4 bases at J, leaving 2 bases unmatched. The CDR3 sequence is CATSRRDSTEAFF. The CDR3 DNA is TGTGCCACCAGCAGGCGGGACAGCACTGAAGCTTTCTTT. The full variable domain, its missing parts supplied by reference TRBV15 and TRBJ1-1, is DAMVIQNPRYQVTQFGKPVTLSCSQTLNHNVMYWYQQKSSQAPKLLFHYYDKDFNNEADTPDNFQSRRPNTSFCFLDIRSPGLGDTAMYLCATSRRDSTEAFFGQGTRLTVV.

The chain couples TRBV28 to TRBJ2-7; no definite D call. CDR3 length: 13 residues. CDR1 and CDR2 from the germline V gene are MDHEN and SYDVKM. Trimming cost V 4 bases and J 5 bases, with 12 bases left between them. The CDR3, as DNA: TGTGCCAGCAGTTGGCCAAACGAGGACGAGCAGTACTTC. It translates to CASSWPNEDEQYF.

This chain connects TRBV30 to TRBJ2-3; 7 bases are shared with TRBD1. The CDR3 contains 12 residues. Germline CDR1 and CDR2: GTSNPN and SVGIG (reference sequence). V lost 5 bases to trimming and J lost 1 base; unmatched junction nucleotides: 0. The CDR3 DNA sequence: TGTGCCTGGGGACAGGGCACAGATACGCAGTATTTT. This sequence encodes CAWGQGTDTQYF.

The chain has TRBV4-3 and TRBJ2-2, with TRBD2 as a possible D gene (6 bases). Germline loops: CDR1 LGHNA, CDR2 YSLEER. The CDR3 totals 14 residues. V was cut by 1 base and J by 3 bases, with 6 bases left in between. The chain's CDR3 is CASSQGDYTGELFF. CDR3 nucleotides: TGCGCCAGCAGCCAAGGGGACTACACCGGGGAGCTGTTTTTT.

This chain joins TRBV29-1 and TRBJ2-5; TRBD1 aligns across 8 bases. The CDR3 has 12 amino acids. Trimming removed 6 bases from V and 2 bases from J; junction bases left unmatched: 2. CDR1 and CDR2 (germline): SQVTM, ANQGSEA. The CDR3 region is CSVRDRQETQYF. Written as DNA, the CDR3 is TGCAGCGTCCGGGACAGGCAAGAGACCCAGTACTTC.

V and J are TRBV6-5 and TRBJ1-1; no firm D call. There are 14 residues in the CDR3. Germline lookup yields CDR1 MNHEY and CDR2 SVGAGI. V dropped 0 bases and J dropped 5 bases, with 10 bases sitting between them. The CDR3 DNA sequence: TGTGCCAGCAGTTACTCGAGGGATGGGACTGAAGCTTTCTTT. It is translated as CASSYSRDGTEAFF.

The chain links TRBV18 to TRBJ2-7, with a tentative D call TRBD1 (6 bases). Trimming shortened V by 3 bases and J by 2 bases, and 11 bases separated the two germline ends. The length of the CDR3 is 14 residues. The germline CDR1 and CDR2 sequences are KGHSH and LQKENI. Written as DNA, the CDR3 is TGTGCCAGCTCACCTGGACAGCCCACCTACGAGCAGTACTTC. It codes for CASSPGQPTYEQYF.